These 29 T cell receptor beta chains share one sample of origin, sequenced in a study of blood T cell repertoires in COVID-19 (dated by TCRdb to about 2020). Library construction relied on the immunoSEQ multiplex PCR assay. This immuneACCESS table, as held by TCRdb, lists in-frame sequences with V and J called but not all clones. Of the missing ones, under half trace to an unresolved V gene in checked studies; the others have no known cause. The sample table shows approximately 200,000 clones, and around 81% are seen once. Approximately 2.9% of the sample rests with the top ten. The material sequenced was peripheral blood. Receptors were obtained from a woman between 25 and 40 years old who had recovered from COVID-19.

The chain has TRBV6-5 and TRBJ2-5; TRBD2 matches at 11 bases. Germline V gene lookup returns CDR1 MNHEY and CDR2 SVGAGI. This CDR3 contains 15 residues. V lost 6 bases to trimming and J lost 4 bases; unmatched junction nucleotides: 7. The CDR3: CASRSLAGGRETQYF. The CDR3 DNA sequence: TGTGCCAGCAGATCCTTAGCGGGAGGGCGAGAGACCCAGTACTTC.

The CDR3 DNA reads TGTGCCAGCAGTCTAGCGGGAGATATGAACACGCAGTATTTT. Amino acid sequence: CASSLAGDMNTQYF. The chain has TRBV28 and TRBJ2-3; 10 bases align to TRBD2. Germline lookup yields CDR1 MDHEN and CDR2 SYDVKM. Trimming at V came to 5 bases and at J to 9 bases, leaving 8 bases not matched to a gene. There are 14 residues in the CDR3.

The chain uses TRBV5-1 and TRBJ2-1; 8 positions match TRBD2. V lost 4 bases and J lost 7; bases outside the gene matches: 10. The CDR3 contains 15 residues. Germline V gene sequence: CDR1 SGHRS, CDR2 YFSETQ. DNA of the CDR3: TGCGCCAGCAGCCTTGGACTAGCATTTATAAATGAGCAGTTCTTC. It codes for CASSLGLAFINEQFF.

The rearrangement joins TRBV10-3 to TRBJ1-5, with 7 bases identical to TRBD1. Germline V lookup: CDR1 ENHRY, CDR2 SYGVKD. The V and J ends lost 2 bases and 2 bases, in that order; junction bases with no gene match: 6. The CDR3 is made up of 16 amino acids. For the CDR3, the DNA is TGTGCCATCAGTGAGGGACAGGTATTAGGCAATCAGCCCCAGCATTTT. Translated: CAISEGQVLGNQPQHF.

The V call is TRBV6-1, the J call TRBJ1-1, with a weak D call TRBD1 (5 bases). V gave up 2 bases and J gave up 10 bases, with 20 bases separating them. This CDR3 spans 15 amino acids. CDR1 MNHNS and CDR2 SASEGT come from the germline V gene. CDR3 sequence reads: CASSERLSASTGAFF. The CDR3 DNA is TGTGCCAGCAGTGAACGTTTATCCGCATCCACAGGAGCTTTCTTT.

This chain uses TRBV7-9 with TRBJ1-4; D is possibly TRBD1 (5 bases). Trimming removed 2 bases at V and 8 bases at J, with 21 bases between. The germline V gene has CDR1 SEHNR and CDR2 FQNEAQ (reference sequence). CDR3 size: 17 residues. CDR3 DNA sequence: TGTGCCAGCAGCTTATTAGGGGCTCCAGGGATCTTAGAAAAACTGTTTTTT. Its translation: CASSLLGAPGILEKLFF.

V and J are TRBV30 and TRBJ1-1, with a weak D call TRBD1 (6 bases). Trimming left V 1 base short and J 6 bases short, with 9 bases between. Germline V gives CDR1 GTSNPN, CDR2 SVGIG (reference sequence). CDR3 length: 12 residues. The CDR3 loop is CAWSGGGPEAFF. For the CDR3, the DNA is TGTGCCTGGAGTGGGGGGGGGCCTGAAGCTTTCTTT.

V gene TRBV7-9 combines with J gene TRBJ1-2, with a tentative D call TRBD1 (6 bases). CDR1 is SEHNR and CDR2 is FQNEAQ in the germline V gene (reference sequence). The CDR3 runs to 15 residues. Trimming took off 1 base at V and 4 bases at J, with 13 bases between the two ends. DNA for the CDR3: TGTGCCAGCAGCTTAGGGGGGCCGGAAATCTATGGCTACACCTTC. Protein: CASSLGGPEIYGYTF. Combining the CDR3 with reference TRBV7-9 and TRBJ1-2 gives the whole variable domain DTGVSQNPRHKITKRGQNVTFRCDPISEHNRLYWYRQTLGQGPEFLTYFQNEAQLEKSRLLSDRFSAERPKGSFSTLEIQRTEQGDSAMYLCASSLGGPEIYGYTFGSGTRLTVV.

The chain recombines TRBV27 with TRBJ1-2; D gene uncertain. The germline V and J ends were trimmed by 2 bases and 4 bases, with 14 bases remaining between them. CDR3 length: 15 amino acids. The germline V gene has CDR1 MNHEY and CDR2 SMNVEV (reference sequence). In DNA form, the CDR3 reads TGTGCCAGCAGTTTAGGCGGCAGCCATTTCTATGGCTACACCTTC. This encodes CASSLGGSHFYGYTF.

In this sample, this clone turned up a few times. This sample includes further DNA sequences coding for the same CDR3. The V gene is TRBV28, the J gene TRBJ2-7; D is unresolved. The CDR3 sequence is 11 residues long. Germline assignment: CDR1 MDHEN and CDR2 SYDVKM. The V and J ends lost 6 bases and 4 bases respectively, with 7 bases between them. As DNA, the CDR3 is TGTGCCAGCAGCCTTCAGTACGAGCAGTACTTC. Translation: CASSLQYEQYF.

This chain joins TRBV29-1 and TRBJ2-1; 9 bases map to TRBD2. The CDR3 covers 20 residues. CDR1 SQVTM and CDR2 ANQGSEA come from the germline V gene. V trimming: 7 bases; J trimming: 5 bases; junction bases outside the gene matches: 27. CDR3 protein: CSATFPPIPGTSYYNNEQFF. The CDR3 DNA reads as TGCAGCGCGACTTTTCCCCCCATACCCGGGACTAGCTATTATAACAATGAGCAGTTCTTC.

The chain combines TRBV28 with TRBJ1-5; D might be TRBD1 (5 bases). Germline values: CDR1 MDHEN, CDR2 SYDVKM. The V end was cut by 1 base, the J end by 5 bases, with 15 bases between. The CDR3 spans 16 residues. The CDR3 reads CASSLFVAGFYQPQHF. DNA of the CDR3: TGTGCCAGCAGTTTATTTGTGGCAGGGTTTTATCAGCCCCAGCATTTT.

The rearrangement uses TRBV5-4 and TRBJ2-1; 10 nucleotides match TRBD2. Germline V lookup: CDR1 SGHNT, CDR2 YYREEE (reference sequence). V was pared by 4 bases and J by 5 bases, with 12 bases of the junction left unmatched. The CDR3 is made up of 17 amino acids. The CDR3 DNA follows: TGTGCCAGCAGCCTGACCAAAGGGACTAGCGTTAACAATGAGCAGTTCTTC. Its translation: CASSLTKGTSVNNEQFF.

This chain joins TRBV28 and TRBJ1-1; 8 nucleotides agree with TRBD1. The CDR3 sequence is 14 residues long. The germline V gene encodes CDR1 MDHEN and CDR2 SYDVKM. The junction had 10 bases not matched to a gene; V was cut back by 8 bases and J by 5 bases. The CDR3 loop reads CASEDQGARTEAFF. The CDR3 bases are TGTGCCAGCGAGGATCAGGGGGCGCGTACTGAAGCTTTCTTT.

The chain has TRBV5-1 and TRBJ2-1, with 8 nucleotides matching TRBD2. There are 16 residues in the CDR3. The trim removed 0 bases at V and 0 bases at J, leaving 2 bases unmatched. Germline V gives CDR1 SGHRS, CDR2 YFSETQ. In DNA, the CDR3 is TGCGCCAGCAGCTTGGGACTAGCGAGCTCCTACAATGAGCAGTTCTTC. Its translation is CASSLGLASSYNEQFF.

The chain recombines TRBV5-6 with TRBJ2-7; 9 bases are shared with TRBD2. CDR3 length: 13 residues. Trimming took 1 base from V and 5 from J; bases not matched to a gene: 1. Looked up from germline, CDR1 is SGHDT and CDR2 is YYEEEE. The CDR3: CASSLWTSDEQYF. DNA of the CDR3: TGTGCCAGCAGCTTGTGGACTAGCGACGAGCAGTACTTC.

The genes are TRBV7-3 and TRBJ2-2; 8 nucleotides match TRBD2. The CDR3 covers 15 residues. With 6 bases clipped from V and 4 bases from J, the junction kept 7 bases outside the gene matches. Per germline, CDR1 SGHTA and CDR2 FQGTGA. CDR3: CASSQRESTTGELFF. DNA for the CDR3: TGTGCCAGCAGTCAGCGGGAGTCGACCACCGGGGAGCTGTTTTTT.

This chain links TRBV5-4 with TRBJ1-4; TRBD1 matches at 8 bases. The CDR3 is 14 amino acids. Trimming at V came to 0 bases and at J to 5 bases, leaving 0 bases not matched to a gene. Germline-derived CDR1 and CDR2 are SGHNT and YYREEE (reference sequence). This CDR3 reads CASSLGQGNEKLFF. The CDR3 nucleotides read TGTGCCAGCAGCTTGGGACAGGGGAATGAAAAACTGTTTTTT.

Regarding this clone: Other DNA sequences within the sample encode an identical CDR3. The V call is TRBV9, the J call TRBJ2-5; D possibly corresponds to TRBD2 (5 bases). V dropped 0 bases and J dropped 5 bases, with 5 bases sitting between them. The CDR3 is 12 amino acids. Germline lookup yields CDR1 SGDLS and CDR2 YYNGEE. The CDR3 region is CASSVGEETQYF. In DNA, the CDR3 is TGTGCCAGCAGCGTAGGGGAGGAGACCCAGTACTTC.

This rearrangement joins TRBV7-9 to TRBJ1-5, with 8 bases fitting TRBD1. This CDR3 has 16 amino acids. V was pared by 1 base and J by 4 bases, with 6 bases of the junction left unmatched. The V gene's germline CDR1 is SEHNR and CDR2 FQNEAQ (reference sequence). CDR3 DNA sequence: TGTGCCAGCAGCTTAGGCGATTACAGGGGGAATCAGCCCCAGCATTTT. Translated, it gives CASSLGDYRGNQPQHF.

This chain links TRBV27 with TRBJ2-2; D call uncertain. Looked up from germline, CDR1 is MNHEY and CDR2 is SMNVEV (reference sequence). This CDR3 contains 12 residues. The V and J ends lost 2 bases and 8 bases respectively, with 6 bases between them. The CDR3 coding sequence is TGTGCCAGCAGTTTAGGGCAGGGGGAGCTGTTTTTT. Residues: CASSLGQGELFF.

V gene TRBV3-1 (or the pseudogene TRBV3-2) combines with J gene TRBJ2-3; maybe TRBD1 (7 bases). The CDR3 sequence is 15 residues long. Trimming stripped 3 bases from V and 5 bases from J, with 15 bases between. Germline CDR1 is LGHDT and CDR2 is YNNKEL (reference sequence). As DNA, the CDR3 is TGTGCCAGCAGCCACGGGACAGCGCGGGAAGATACGCAGTATTTT. This encodes CASSHGTAREDTQYF.

The rearrangement links TRBV20-1 to TRBJ2-1; 11 nucleotides agree with TRBD2. Germline lookup yields CDR1 DFQATT and CDR2 SNEGSKA (reference sequence). Trimming took 3 bases from V and 8 from J; bases not matched to a gene: 9. The CDR3 extends over 15 amino acids. The chain's CDR3 is CSASGLAGGSDEQFF. As DNA, the CDR3 is TGCAGTGCTAGTGGTCTAGCGGGAGGATCGGATGAGCAGTTCTTC.

The chain combines TRBV7-3 with TRBJ1-1, with 9 bases identical to TRBD1. The CDR3 is made up of 17 amino acids. Per the germline V gene, CDR1 is SGHTA and CDR2 is FQGTGA. The V and J ends lost 5 bases and 6 bases, in that order; junction bases with no gene match: 16. The CDR3 DNA sequence: TGTGCCAGCAGCCTACTAAACCTGGGACAGGGTCGTTCTGAAGCTTTCTTT. It translates to CASSLLNLGQGRSEAFF.

The chain combines TRBV12-5 with TRBJ2-1; weak D call: TRBD1 (5 bases). Trimming shortened V by 0 bases and J by 4 bases, and 13 bases separated the two germline ends. The CDR3 runs to 16 residues. Germline values: CDR1 LGHNT, CDR2 FRNRAP. CDR3: CASGLVYGQGYNEQFF. CDR3 DNA sequence: TGTGCTAGTGGTTTGGTATACGGCCAGGGTTACAATGAGCAGTTCTTC.

The chain employs TRBV5-1 and TRBJ2-1, with D perhaps TRBD2 (5 bases). The V gene lost 0 bases and the J gene lost 5 bases, with 9 bases spanning the gap. This CDR3 has 14 amino acids. Germline CDR1 reads SGHRS; CDR2 reads YFSETQ. The CDR3 here is CASSLVLEDNEQFF. The DNA of the CDR3 is TGCGCCAGCAGCTTGGTACTAGAAGACAATGAGCAGTTCTTC. The variable domain in full, completed from reference TRBV5-1 and TRBJ2-1, reads KAGVTQTPRYLIKTRGQQVTLSCSPISGHRSVSWYQQTPGQGLQFLFEYFSETQRNKGNFPGRFSGRQFSNSRSEMNVSTLELGDSALYLCASSLVLEDNEQFFGPGTRLTVL.

The J gene is TRBJ2-2, the V gene TRBV10-3, with D perhaps TRBD1 (5 bases). Per the germline V gene, CDR1 is ENHRY and CDR2 is SYGVKD. The CDR3 has 14 residues. V lost 8 bases and J lost 4, with 14 bases in between. CDR3 sequence (DNA): TGTGCCATCCTCCCCCAGGGTACCACCGGGGAGCTGTTTTTT. It specifies CAILPQGTTGELFF.

The V gene is TRBV5-6, the J gene TRBJ2-7; D ambiguous. The CDR3 is 13 residues long. Trimming pared 0 bases from V and 3 bases from J, leaving 7 bases between. Germline assignment: CDR1 SGHDT and CDR2 YYEEEE. This CDR3 reads CASSLGNFYEQYF. CDR3 in DNA: TGTGCCAGCAGCTTGGGAAACTTCTACGAGCAGTACTTC. The full variable domain, completed using reference TRBV5-6 and TRBJ2-7, is DAGVTQSPTHLIKTRGQQVTLRCSPKSGHDTVSWYQQALGQGPQFIFQYYEEEERQRGNFPDRFSGHQFPNYSSELNVNALLLGDSALYLCASSLGNFYEQYFGPGTRLTVT.

V usage is TRBV5-1 and J usage is TRBJ2-7, with TRBD1 as a possible D gene (5 bases). The V gene's germline CDR1 is SGHRS and CDR2 YFSETQ. The CDR3 covers 12 residues. V was pared by 7 bases and J by 6 bases, with 14 bases between. CDR3 region: CASYDSWGEQYF. The DNA of the CDR3 is TGCGCCAGCTATGACAGCTGGGGCGAGCAGTACTTC.